The next 5 T cell receptor beta chains were all read from a single sample in a study of response to subunit inactivated influenza vaccine. TCRdb processed the RT-PCR reads anew with MiXCR; each CDR3 protein has one entry. This table has 450,000 to 500,000 distinct CDR3 sequences, roughly 11% appearing once. Sequencing was performed on PBMCs from blood, taken roughly 47 days after vaccination. All receptors derive from a man aged 50 or older who received an inactivated influenza vaccine.

The chain combines TRBV3-1 with TRBJ2-5, with D tentatively TRBD1 or TRBD2 (5 bases each). Germline values: CDR1 LGHDT, CDR2 YNNKEL (reference sequence). The CDR3 extends over 14 amino acids. Deletions cut 4 bases from V and 4 bases from J, with 13 bases between. The CDR3 region has the DNA TGTGCCAGCAGCCGCCGGGGCCTTCGAGAGACCCAGTACTTC. Its protein product is CASSRRGLRETQYF.

At least ten counts were recorded for this clonotype. V gene TRBV7-9 combines with J gene TRBJ1-3; D unresolved. Per the germline V gene, CDR1 is SEHNR and CDR2 is FQNEAQ (reference sequence). The CDR3 sequence is 15 residues long. V was clipped by 1 base and J by 4 bases, with 11 bases between them. This CDR3 is CASSLDFGIGNTIYF. In DNA form, the CDR3 reads TGTGCCAGCAGCTTAGATTTTGGGATCGGAAACACCATATATTTT. Full variable domain (outside the CDR3, taken from reference TRBV7-9 and TRBJ1-3): DTGVSQNPRHKITKRGQNVTFRCDPISEHNRLYWYRQTLGQGPEFLTYFQNEAQLEKSRLLSDRFSAERPKGSFSTLEIQRTEQGDSAMYLCASSLDFGIGNTIYFGEGSWLTVV.

This clonotype was seen a handful of times. In DNA, the CDR3 is TGTGCCAGCGGCCCACGACAAAACAGGCGTGAGCAGTACTTC. Protein sequence: CASGPRQNRREQYF. The V and J genes are TRBV28 and TRBJ2-7; perhaps TRBD1 as D (5 bases). The germline V gene has CDR1 MDHEN and CDR2 SYDVKM. The ends were cut back, 8 bases at V and 7 bases at J, with 21 bases in the middle. This CDR3 has 14 residues.

The chain recombines TRBV10-3 with TRBJ2-1, with D maybe TRBD1 (5 bases). This CDR3 region has 13 residues. V was cut by 0 bases and J by 7 bases, with 7 bases left in between. Germline lookup yields CDR1 ENHRY and CDR2 SYGVKD. The CDR3 DNA follows: TGTGCCATCAGTGAGTCGAAGGGGAATGAGCAGTTCTTC. Its translation is CAISESKGNEQFF.

This clonotype was observed a handful of times. V gene TRBV20-1 combines with J gene TRBJ2-7; the match to TRBD2 covers 13 bases. Trimming took 5 bases from V and 7 from J; bases not matched to a gene: 8. Germline CDR1 DFQATT, CDR2 SNEGSKA (reference sequence). The CDR3 totals 14 residues. The CDR3 sequence is CSAPTSGGAGEQYF. The CDR3 nucleotides are TGCAGTGCTCCAACTAGCGGGGGGGCCGGTGAGCAGTACTTC.